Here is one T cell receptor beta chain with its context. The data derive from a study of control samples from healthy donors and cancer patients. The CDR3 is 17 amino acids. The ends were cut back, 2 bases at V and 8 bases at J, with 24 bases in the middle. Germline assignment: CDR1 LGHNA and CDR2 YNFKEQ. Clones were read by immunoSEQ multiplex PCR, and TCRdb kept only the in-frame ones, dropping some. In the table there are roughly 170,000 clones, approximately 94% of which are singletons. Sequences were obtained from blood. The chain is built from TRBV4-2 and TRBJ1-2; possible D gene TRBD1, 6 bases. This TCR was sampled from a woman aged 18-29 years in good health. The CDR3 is CASSQPGADLVSWGYTF. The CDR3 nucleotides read TGTGCCAGCAGCCAACCGGGGGCAGATCTCGTTTCGTGGGGCTACACCTTC.